This T cell receptor (beta chain) was profiled in a study of T cell responses to AZD1222 COVID-19 vaccine. Study-level findings and limits: Targeting of unmutated variant regions was reportedly seen in nearly half of spike-specific TCRs.

To note about this clone: Its target is unknown.

Repertoires were generated with immunoSEQ multiplex PCR, while TCRdb's copy carries only in-frame clones and drops some. The table has fewer than 85,000 clones, 80% to 90% seen once. V lost 1 base and J lost 14, with 12 bases in between. Germline assignment: CDR1 SEHNR and CDR2 FQNEAQ (reference sequence). CDR3 length: 12 amino acids. Sequences were derived from peripheral blood, sampled on day 0 of AZD1222 vaccination. The chain combines TRBV7-9 with TRBJ2-1; unclear D gene. The receptor's source is an adult in good health. The DNA for the CDR3 is TGTGCCAGCAGCTTAGATATTAGTAGTAAGTTCTTC. Translation: CASSLDISSKFF.